This TCR beta chain was recovered during a study of blood T cell repertoires in COVID-19. About the research overall: Some COVID-19 samples were acute and others convalescent; all came from the United States, Italy and Spain. T cells, B-cell-depleted T cells, or PBMCs provided the cDNA or gDNA that served as material.

How the authors handled the data: Amplification with reference gene primers provided the estimates of nucleated cell counts. This table comes from immunoSEQ multiplex PCR, and its TCRdb copy is limited to in-frame clones, with some not included. D and trimming come from the DNA, and the V and J calls and clone size come from that table. Of about 320,000 clones in the sample, approximately 89% are singletons; the top ten hold approximately 1.6%. A Seattle source enrolled patients during active infection and followed them longitudinally. Source material: peripheral blood. This receptor was identified in a woman under 40 with COVID-19, enrolled during active disease.

The CDR3 spells CASTRGRTGELFF. CDR3 nucleotides: TGTGCCAGCACCCGGGGGAGGACCGGGGAGCTGTTTTTT. The chain uses TRBV6-5 and TRBJ2-2, with a tentative D call TRBD2 (6 bases). There are 13 residues in the CDR3. V was shortened by 7 bases and J by 5 bases, with 11 bases between the two germline ends. Per germline, CDR1 MNHEY and CDR2 SVGAGI.